This T cell receptor (beta chain) is from a study of blood T cell repertoires in COVID-19. Across the study: Both acute and convalescent COVID-19 samples were obtained from the United States, Italy and Spain.

Under the authors' procedure: Amplifying reference gene primers gave estimates of nucleated cell counts. The repertoire was sequenced with immunoSEQ multiplex PCR; TCRdb's copy has only in-frame clones and lacks some. V and J calls and clone size come straight from that table; D and trimming were deduced from the DNA. Seen here are about 15,000 clones, roughly 87% observed once, and the top ten hold around 24%. Germline CDR1 is LGHNA and CDR2 is YNFKEQ. V trimming: 1 base; J trimming: 6 bases; junction bases outside the gene matches: 4. The CDR3 covers 15 residues. The sequence derives from a woman in her seventies with active COVID-19. Sequenced input: peripheral blood. V usage is TRBV4-2 and J usage is TRBJ2-2; 8 bases are a match to TRBD1. Written as DNA, the CDR3 is TGTGCCAGCAGCCAAGTCGACAGGGGAGCCGGGGAGCTGTTTTTT. Its protein is CASSQVDRGAGELFF.